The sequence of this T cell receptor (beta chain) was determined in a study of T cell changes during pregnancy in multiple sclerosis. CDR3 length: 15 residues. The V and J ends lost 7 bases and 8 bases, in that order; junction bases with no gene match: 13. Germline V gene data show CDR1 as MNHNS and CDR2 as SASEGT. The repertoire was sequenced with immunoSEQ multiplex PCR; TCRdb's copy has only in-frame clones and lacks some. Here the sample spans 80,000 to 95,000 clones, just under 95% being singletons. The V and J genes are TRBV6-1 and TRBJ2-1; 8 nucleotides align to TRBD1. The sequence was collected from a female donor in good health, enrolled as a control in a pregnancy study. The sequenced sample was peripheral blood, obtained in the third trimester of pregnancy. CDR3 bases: TGTGCCAGCAAGACCCACAGGGTGGGACAGGATGAGCAGTTCTTC. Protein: CASKTHRVGQDEQFF.